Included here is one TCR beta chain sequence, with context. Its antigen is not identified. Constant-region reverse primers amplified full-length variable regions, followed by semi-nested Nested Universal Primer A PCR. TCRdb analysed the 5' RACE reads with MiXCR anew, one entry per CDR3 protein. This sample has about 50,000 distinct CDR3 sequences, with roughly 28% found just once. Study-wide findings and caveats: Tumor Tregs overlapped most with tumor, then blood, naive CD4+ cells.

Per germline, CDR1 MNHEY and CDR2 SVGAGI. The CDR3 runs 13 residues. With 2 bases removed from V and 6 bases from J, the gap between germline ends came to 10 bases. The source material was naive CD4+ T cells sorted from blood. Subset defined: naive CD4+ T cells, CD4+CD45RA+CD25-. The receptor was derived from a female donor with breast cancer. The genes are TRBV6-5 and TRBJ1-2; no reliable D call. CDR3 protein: CASSYPEEHGYTF. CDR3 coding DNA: TGTGCCAGCAGTTACCCGGAAGAACATGGCTACACCTTC.